This passage covers 32 T cell receptor beta chains from one sample sequenced in a study of beta chain features in type 1 diabetes. The sequenced template was cDNA made from the entire isolated RNA. The data were produced by immunoSEQ multiplex PCR, yet TCRdb's version contains in-frame clones alone and is incomplete. The sample contains about 250,000 clones, 13% to 15% of which appear only once. The specimen was naive CD4+ T cells from blood. The receptors shown here come from a middle-aged woman in good health.

This clone was seen a few times. The chain is built from TRBV7-2 and TRBJ2-7; 12 bases line up with TRBD2. V dropped 4 bases and J dropped 4; count of bases not matched to a gene: 14. This CDR3 comprises 18 residues. Per the germline V gene, CDR1 is SGHTA and CDR2 is FQGNSA. The CDR3 DNA follows: TGTGCCAGCAGCTCCCTTTCTAGCGGGGGGGCCAATTGGTACGAGCAGTACTTC. Translation gives CASSSLSSGGANWYEQYF.

This clone has just a few counts. The chain links TRBV7-9 to TRBJ2-1, with 11 bases that match TRBD2. Losses at the gene ends were 5 bases for V and 7 bases for J; bases not matched to a gene: 7. Germline V CDR1 and CDR2: SEHNR, FQNEAQ (reference sequence). This CDR3 region has 15 residues. CDR3 in DNA: TGTGCCAGCAGCCCAGGGACTAGCGGAGAAAATGAGCAGTTCTTC. It yields the protein CASSPGTSGENEQFF. The full variable domain, rest sourced from reference TRBV7-9 and TRBJ2-1, is DTGVSQNPRHKITKRGQNVTFRCDPISEHNRLYWYRQTLGQGPEFLTYFQNEAQLEKSRLLSDRFSAERPKGSFSTLEIQRTEQGDSAMYLCASSPGTSGENEQFFGPGTRLTVL.

There are a few counts of this clone. V usage is TRBV27 and J usage is TRBJ2-1, with 9 bases lining up with TRBD2. V lost 8 bases to trimming and J lost 10 bases; unmatched junction nucleotides: 18. The CDR3 is 16 residues long. The germline V gene has CDR1 MNHEY and CDR2 SMNVEV (reference sequence). The CDR3 region has the DNA TGTGCCAGCGGACCGACTCGGGCGGGGGGGCCCCACGAGCAGTTCTTC. Translating it yields CASGPTRAGGPHEQFF.

In its sample, this clone was seen a few times. The chain links TRBV27 to TRBJ1-6, with 7 bases aligning to TRBD1. CDR1 MNHEY and CDR2 SMNVEV come from the germline V gene (reference sequence). The CDR3 spans 14 residues. V lost 8 bases and J lost 5; bases outside the gene matches: 6. CDR3 coding DNA: TGTGCCAGCCACCGGGACAGAAATAATTCACCCCTCCACTTT. Amino acid sequence: CASHRDRNNSPLHF.

V usage is TRBV5-1 and J usage is TRBJ2-5; 10 bases map to TRBD2. J was trimmed by 2 bases and V by 0 bases; bases with no gene match: 4. Germline-derived CDR1 and CDR2 are SGHRS and YFSETQ. This CDR3 is built from 16 residues. The chain's CDR3 is CASSLAASGGQETQYF. The CDR3 nucleotides read TGCGCCAGCAGCTTGGCCGCTAGCGGGGGTCAAGAGACCCAGTACTTC.

The CDR3 loop is CASSVGDRTYEQYF. As DNA, the CDR3 is TGTGCCAGCAGCGTAGGGGACAGAACCTACGAGCAGTACTTC. This chain links TRBV9 with TRBJ2-7, with 7 bases that match TRBD1. Losses at the gene ends were 0 bases for V and 2 bases for J; bases not matched to a gene: 2. This CDR3 is built from 14 residues. From germline, CDR1 is SGDLS and CDR2 YYNGEE.

The V and J genes are TRBV5-1 and TRBJ1-5; 9 bases are shared with TRBD1. CDR1 and CDR2 (germline): SGHRS, YFSETQ. This CDR3 is built from 16 residues. The junction had 4 bases not matched to a gene; V was cut back by 0 bases and J by 3 bases. The CDR3 loop reads CASSLGTGGFNQPQHF. CDR3 sequence (DNA): TGCGCCAGCAGCTTGGGCACAGGGGGCTTCAATCAGCCCCAGCATTTT.

This chain's CDR3 is CARNGQGRSPLHF. The CDR3 DNA follows: TGTGCCAGAAATGGACAGGGTCGCTCACCCCTCCACTTT. This chain links TRBV2 with TRBJ1-6; 8 nucleotides agree with TRBD1. J lost 10 bases, V lost 9 bases, and 8 bases had no gene match. This CDR3 has 13 amino acids. Germline V gene lookup returns CDR1 SNHLY and CDR2 FYNNEI.

The chain has TRBV7-9 and TRBJ2-3; 14 nucleotides align to TRBD2. The germline V gene encodes CDR1 SEHNR and CDR2 FQNEAQ (reference sequence). Trimming cost V 6 bases and J 5 bases; bases outside gene matches: 10. The CDR3 extends over 17 amino acids. The CDR3 loop is CASSQAGTSGGRDTQYF. Written as DNA, the CDR3 is TGTGCCAGCAGTCAAGCCGGGACTAGCGGGGGCCGAGATACGCAGTATTTT.

In this sample, this clone turned up a few times. The V and J genes are TRBV7-9 and TRBJ1-2, with TRBD1 matching 9 bases. The germline V gene encodes CDR1 SEHNR and CDR2 FQNEAQ (reference sequence). After removal of 4 bases from V and 8 bases from J, the junction contained 8 bases not matched to a gene. The CDR3 extends over 14 amino acids. CDR3 bases: TGTGCCAGCAGCTCGAAACAGGGGGCACGGGGCTACACCTTC. Encoded protein: CASSSKQGARGYTF.

This clone was observed a handful of times. The rearrangement links TRBV9 to TRBJ2-5; weak D call: TRBD2 (6 bases). Germline V gene lookup returns CDR1 SGDLS and CDR2 YYNGEE. This CDR3 comprises 20 residues. Trimming cost V 0 bases and J 5 bases, with 29 bases left between them. The CDR3 DNA follows: TGTGCCAGCAGCGTAGCCATCACCACCCCCGTTAGTGGGGGGACGGAGACCCAGTACTTC. Residues: CASSVAITTPVSGGTETQYF.

This clone has ten or more counts. V is TRBV15 and J is TRBJ2-2, with D possibly being TRBD1 (5 bases). Germline CDR1 is LNHNV and CDR2 is YYDKDF (reference sequence). V was clipped by 9 bases and J by 7 bases, with 15 bases between them. This CDR3 spans 13 amino acids. The CDR3 protein is CATDQGYGGELFF. The CDR3 DNA sequence: TGTGCCACAGACCAGGGATATGGCGGGGAGCTGTTTTTT.

This clone was seen a few times. The chain is built from TRBV19 and TRBJ2-3, with 7 bases lining up with TRBD2. The CDR3 spans 11 residues. V was pared by 6 bases and J by 9 bases, with 3 bases of the junction left unmatched. Germline V gene data show CDR1 as LNHDA and CDR2 as SQIVND (reference sequence). CDR3 loop: CASSWDYTQYF. CDR3 nucleotide sequence: TGTGCCAGTAGCTGGGACTACACGCAGTATTTT.

The chain carries TRBV9 and TRBJ1-6; 7 positions match TRBD1. The CDR3 contains 15 residues. Trimming at V came to 2 bases and at J to 10 bases, leaving 9 bases not matched to a gene. CDR1 SGDLS and CDR2 YYNGEE come from the germline V gene. CDR3 nucleotides: TGTGCCAGCAGCGTTGACAGGGTCCCCCGCTCACCCCTCCACTTT. It translates to CASSVDRVPRSPLHF.

This sequence joins TRBV5-1 and TRBJ2-7; perhaps TRBD1 as D (5 bases). The CDR3 runs 14 residues. The germline V gene encodes CDR1 SGHRS and CDR2 YFSETQ. The V gene lost 4 bases and the J gene lost 5 bases, with 16 bases spanning the gap. The CDR3 region has the DNA TGCGCCAGCAGCCCTGCAGGGTCGGTAAACGAGCAGTACTTC. Amino acids: CASSPAGSVNEQYF.

Ten or more counts support this clone. This chain connects TRBV12-5 to TRBJ2-7; TRBD1 aligns across 7 bases. The CDR3 is made up of 14 amino acids. CDR1 and CDR2 (germline): LGHNT, FRNRAP. Trimming cost V 5 bases and J 3 bases; bases outside gene matches: 7. The CDR3 sequence is CASGLRDRSYEQYF. The CDR3 DNA reads as TGTGCTAGTGGTCTCCGGGACAGAAGCTACGAGCAGTACTTC.

There are a few counts of this clone. V gene TRBV11-3 combines with J gene TRBJ2-1; 9 positions agree with TRBD1. The CDR3 runs to 14 residues. Per the germline V gene, CDR1 is SGHNT and CDR2 is YENEEA. V lost 6 bases and J lost 9; bases outside the gene matches: 9. Here the CDR3 reads CASRSTGQGSEQFF. The CDR3, as DNA: TGTGCCAGCAGGTCAACCGGACAGGGGAGTGAGCAGTTCTTC.

This sequence joins TRBV29-1 and TRBJ1-1; 11 bases fit TRBD1. CDR3 length: 14 amino acids. The germline gives CDR1 SQVTM, CDR2 ANQGSEA. The V segment lost 3 bases and the J segment 4 bases; nucleotides outside the gene matches: 4. The CDR3 is CSVESGTGGTEAFF. The DNA for the CDR3 is TGCAGCGTTGAGTCGGGGACAGGGGGCACTGAAGCTTTCTTT.

This clone was observed a single time. The rearrangement joins TRBV6-5 to TRBJ2-7, with a weak D call TRBD2 (6 bases). V was trimmed by 6 bases and J by 1 base, leaving 16 bases between them. Germline V gene sequence: CDR1 MNHEY, CDR2 SVGAGI. This CDR3 has 15 amino acids. CDR3 coding DNA: TGTGCCAGCAGGGGACTGGTCCCCCAGTCCTACGAGCAGTACTTC. Translated: CASRGLVPQSYEQYF.

The rearrangement uses TRBV6-4 and TRBJ1-1; 7 positions agree with TRBD1. V shed 5 bases, J shed 1 base, and the junction held 1 base outside the gene matches. Germline CDR1 MRHNA, CDR2 SNTAGT. This CDR3 is 13 amino acids long. The CDR3 here is CASSRQGNTEAFF. In DNA form, the CDR3 reads TGTGCCAGCAGTCGACAGGGGAACACTGAAGCTTTCTTT.

The chain uses TRBV5-1 and TRBJ2-3; D is ambiguous. Germline V gene sequence: CDR1 SGHRS, CDR2 YFSETQ. The CDR3 sequence is 15 residues long. The V and J ends lost 0 bases and 0 bases respectively, with 8 bases between them. CDR3: CASSLAVSSTDTQYF. Written as DNA, the CDR3 is TGCGCCAGCAGCTTGGCCGTGTCTAGCACAGATACGCAGTATTTT.

This clone was recorded a few times. The chain employs TRBV5-1 and TRBJ1-3; 8 bases match TRBD1. This CDR3 contains 13 residues. Per germline, CDR1 SGHRS and CDR2 YFSETQ. With 5 bases clipped from V and 8 bases from J, the junction kept 6 bases outside the gene matches. The CDR3 nucleotides read TGCGCCAGCAGACCTGCGACAGGGGACACCATATATTTT. Residues: CASRPATGDTIYF.

The chain combines TRBV7-9 with TRBJ2-3, with D possibly being TRBD2 (5 bases). CDR3 length equals 14 residues. V lost 3 bases and J 3 bases, leaving 10 bases between the germline ends. CDR1 is SEHNR, CDR2 FQNEAQ, per germline (reference sequence). The CDR3 nucleotides are TGTGCCAGCAGCTTGGGTGAGGGAACAGATACGCAGTATTTT. Its translation: CASSLGEGTDTQYF. Full variable domain (missing parts from reference TRBV7-9 and TRBJ2-3): DTGVSQNPRHKITKRGQNVTFRCDPISEHNRLYWYRQTLGQGPEFLTYFQNEAQLEKSRLLSDRFSAERPKGSFSTLEIQRTEQGDSAMYLCASSLGEGTDTQYFGPGTRLTVL.

V usage is TRBV5-4 and J usage is TRBJ1-1; no clear D gene. CDR3 length: 14 residues. CDR1 and CDR2 from the germline V gene are SGHNT and YYREEE (reference sequence). Trimming shortened V by 0 bases and J by 10 bases, and 16 bases separated the two germline ends. CDR3 DNA sequence: TGTGCCAGCAGCTTGGCCGGGCGGGTAGTAGGAGCTTTCTTT. Its translation: CASSLAGRVVGAFF.

The chain combines TRBV5-4 with TRBJ1-2; 8 nucleotides match TRBD1. This CDR3 is 15 amino acids long. The germline CDR1 and CDR2 sequences are SGHNT and YYREEE (reference sequence). Trimming at V came to 4 bases and at J to 7 bases, leaving 12 bases not matched to a gene. CDR3 sequence reads: CASSPSGGPSRGYTF. CDR3 nucleotide sequence: TGTGCCAGCAGCCCATCAGGGGGCCCCTCTCGTGGCTACACCTTC.

The CDR3 DNA reads TGTGCCAGCAGCCCAAACCTACGCCTGGGACAAACCTTC. Translating it yields CASSPNLRLGQTF. The rearrangement uses TRBV27 and TRBJ1-2, with D possibly matching TRBD1 (6 bases). Trimming removed 6 bases at V and 14 bases at J, with 22 bases between. Germline V gene sequence: CDR1 MNHEY, CDR2 SMNVEV (reference sequence). The CDR3 totals 13 residues.

There are a few counts of this clone. V is TRBV5-4 and J is TRBJ2-2; 11 positions match TRBD2. The CDR3 has 16 residues. Germline V CDR1 and CDR2: SGHNT, YYREEE (reference sequence). V lost 4 bases, J lost 3 bases, and 5 bases stayed unmatched. The CDR3, as DNA: TGTGCCAGCAGCCTAGGGACTAGCGGTGACACCGGGGAGCTGTTTTTT. Amino acid sequence: CASSLGTSGDTGELFF.

This clone appeared a few times. This chain links TRBV5-1 with TRBJ1-2, with TRBD1 matching 7 bases. The CDR3 spans 13 residues. The germline V gene has CDR1 SGHRS and CDR2 YFSETQ. The trim removed 6 bases at V and 2 bases at J, leaving 4 bases unmatched. CDR3: CASTRDSNYGYTF. CDR3 nucleotides: TGCGCCAGCACTCGGGACAGCAACTATGGCTACACCTTC. The full variable domain, completed using reference TRBV5-1 and TRBJ1-2, is KAGVTQTPRYLIKTRGQQVTLSCSPISGHRSVSWYQQTPGQGLQFLFEYFSETQRNKGNFPGRFSGRQFSNSRSEMNVSTLELGDSALYLCASTRDSNYGYTFGSGTRLTVV.

This clone was detected a few times. V gene TRBV7-9 combines with J gene TRBJ1-2, with 8 bases matching TRBD1. Losses at the gene ends were 5 bases for V and 1 base for J; bases not matched to a gene: 6. The CDR3 loop spans 15 amino acids. Per the germline V gene, CDR1 is SEHNR and CDR2 is FQNEAQ (reference sequence). In DNA form, the CDR3 reads TGTGCCAGCAGCCGCTACAGGGGGGATAACTATGGCTACACCTTC. Encoded protein: CASSRYRGDNYGYTF.

The gene calls are TRBV7-2 and TRBJ2-1; the D is unclear. The V end lost 1 base, the J end lost 5 bases, and 6 bases lay between the germline ends. Germline CDR1 SGHTA, CDR2 FQGNSA. The CDR3 is made up of 13 amino acids. CDR3 region: CASSLDYNNEQFF. The DNA for the CDR3 is TGTGCCAGCAGCTTAGACTACAACAATGAGCAGTTCTTC.

The J gene is TRBJ1-2, the V gene TRBV5-1; 8 nucleotides align to TRBD1. Germline trimming cut 4 bases from V and 1 base from J; bases unmatched to any gene: 3. The CDR3 is 14 amino acids. Germline values: CDR1 SGHRS, CDR2 YFSETQ. The CDR3 region is CASSGTGGNYGYTF. The CDR3 bases are TGCGCCAGCAGCGGAACAGGGGGTAACTATGGCTACACCTTC.

This clone came up a few times. The chain combines TRBV9 with TRBJ2-6, with a tentative D call TRBD2 (5 bases). CDR3 length: 18 residues. V gave up 4 bases and J gave up 2 bases, with 19 bases separating them. Germline V CDR1 and CDR2: SGDLS, YYNGEE. The CDR3 sequence: CASSSWIANIPGANVLTF. The CDR3 DNA is TGTGCCAGCAGCTCCTGGATAGCGAATATTCCTGGGGCCAACGTCCTGACTTTC.